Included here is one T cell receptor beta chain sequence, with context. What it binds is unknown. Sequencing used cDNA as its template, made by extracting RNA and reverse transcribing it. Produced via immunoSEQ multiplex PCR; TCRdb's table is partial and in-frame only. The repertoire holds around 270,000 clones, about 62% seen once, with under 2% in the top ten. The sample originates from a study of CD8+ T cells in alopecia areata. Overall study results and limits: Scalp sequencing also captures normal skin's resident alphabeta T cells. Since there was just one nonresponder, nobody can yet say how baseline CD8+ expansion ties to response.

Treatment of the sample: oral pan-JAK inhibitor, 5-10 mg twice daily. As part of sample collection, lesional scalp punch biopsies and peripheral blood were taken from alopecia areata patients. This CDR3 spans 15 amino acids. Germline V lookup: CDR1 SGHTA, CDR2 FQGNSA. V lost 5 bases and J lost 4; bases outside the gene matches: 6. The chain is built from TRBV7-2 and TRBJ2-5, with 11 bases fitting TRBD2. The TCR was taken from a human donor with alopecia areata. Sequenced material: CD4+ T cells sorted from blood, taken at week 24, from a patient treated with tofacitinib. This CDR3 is CASSKIGLAGETQYF. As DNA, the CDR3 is TGTGCCAGCAGCAAAATTGGACTAGCGGGAGAGACCCAGTACTTC.